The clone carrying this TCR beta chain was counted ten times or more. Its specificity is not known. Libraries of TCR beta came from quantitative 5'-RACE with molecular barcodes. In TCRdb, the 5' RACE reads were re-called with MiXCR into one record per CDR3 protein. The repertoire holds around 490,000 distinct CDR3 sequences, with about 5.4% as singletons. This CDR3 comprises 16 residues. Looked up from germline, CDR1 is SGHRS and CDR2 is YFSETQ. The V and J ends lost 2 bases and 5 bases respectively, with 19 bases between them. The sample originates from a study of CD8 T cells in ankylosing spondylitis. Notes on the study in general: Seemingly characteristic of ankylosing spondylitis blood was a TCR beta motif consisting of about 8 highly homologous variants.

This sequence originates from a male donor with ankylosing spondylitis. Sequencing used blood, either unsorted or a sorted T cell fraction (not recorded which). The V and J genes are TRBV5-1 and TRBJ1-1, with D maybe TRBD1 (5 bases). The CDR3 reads CASSFSQGPGETEAFF. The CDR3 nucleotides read TGCGCCAGCAGCTTTAGTCAGGGCCCAGGAGAAACTGAAGCTTTCTTT.